One T cell receptor beta chain is described in this entry. This clonotype showed up many times. Its antigen is not yet known. Base qualities were left out, and no much larger clone turns up one base away. The source of the sample is a study of early T cells in non-severe SARS-CoV-2 infection (dated by TCRdb to the early 2020s). Regarding the research as a whole: Because TCR sequencing relied on bulk RNA taken from unsorted whole blood, pairing of alpha and beta chains was not possible. What the study reported, not specific to this receptor: Matching against VDJdb was skewed toward anti-spike CD8 responses, likely underestimated virus-specific expansions, and missed private and CD4 specificities.

The library was generated by 5' RACE. The listed sequencing device is NextSeq 500. Unique molecular identifiers were attached to individual cDNA molecules in the TCR library protocol so that sequencing error and PCR bias could be corrected. Both TCR alpha and beta chains were sequenced, and tight co-correlation was observed between alpha and beta sequence abundances in each sample. Regarding the original processing steps: Decombinator V4 was used to annotate the V gene, J gene and CDR3 of the TCR sequences. TCRs were defined as expanded if a significant change between any two time points was detected under a Poisson model with p below 0.0001. TCR abundances were normalised to the total number of TCRs sequenced in each sample and reported as counts per million. TRAV1-2 paired with TRAJ12, TRAJ20 or TRAJ33 defined MAIT TCRs, while TRAV10 paired with TRAJ18 defined iNKT TCRs. VDJdb, accessed 1 November 2021, was searched for CMV, EBV and SARS-CoV-2 annotated TCRs, with TCRs annotated for multiple antigens excluded. TCRdb's own reprocessing of the public reads used fastp at Q25 and MiXCR and kept productive beta chains. When rows share a CDR3 protein, they turn into one entry using the most common DNA and genes. TCRdb, rather than the study authors, made the V and J calls. The sample table shows some 32,000 distinct CDR3 sequences, and 3.9% are seen once. In total, the top ten clones hold more than 8% of the sample.

The germline V gene yields MGHDK for CDR1 and SYGVNS for CDR2. At the junction V is shortened by 6 bases and J by 5 bases, with 17 bases in between. The CDR3 contains 15 residues, cysteine and phenylalanine counted. Of the read, only the CDR3 DNA is kept; its 45 bases are in frame from base 1. A case-control design nested within a healthcare worker cohort in London, UK, was used, with weekly nasopharyngeal swab PCR tests and blood sampling performed. Healthcare workers were enrolled in the week of the UK lockdown, from 23 to 31 March 2020, and were followed every week for up to 16 weeks. The chain uses TRBV25-1 and TRBJ2-1; the D gene assignment is perhaps TRBD1 or TRBD2, with each matching 5 bases. The specimen was whole blood. The sequence was collected from an adult who was a healthcare worker with PCR-confirmed SARS-CoV-2 infection or an uninfected control (not recorded which). The DNA is as follows: TGTGCCAGCAGGCTTACTGGGGGTGGCAACAATGAGCAGTTCTTC. This codes for CASRLTGGGNNEQFF.